This T cell receptor beta chain originates from a study of T-cell reconstitution after alpha-beta-depleted transplantation in children. Unique molecular identifiers were used in preparing the TCRbeta library. TCRdb called the PCR reads again in MiXCR, with one record for every CDR3 protein. The top ten hold roughly 28% of the sample, which has about 980,000 distinct CDR3 sequences, about 31% seen once. The source material was PBMCs, mostly from graft donor cells, sampled 360 days after TCRalphabeta/CD19-depleted stem cell transplant. This TCR derives from a boy younger than two who had a stem cell transplant for SCID, so the T cells may come from the graft donor.

The CDR3 DNA sequence: TGCAGTGCTAGAGATTACAAGCGGGGGGGTAGCTCCTACAATGAGCAGTTCTTC. Protein product: CSARDYKRGGSSYNEQFF. The chain uses TRBV20-1 and TRBJ2-1; 10 nucleotides agree with TRBD2. The CDR3 is made up of 18 amino acids. V lost 0 bases, J lost 0 bases, and 8 bases stayed unmatched. Germline V lookup: CDR1 DFQATT, CDR2 SNEGSKA (reference sequence).